These 27 T cell receptor beta chains were sequenced from one sample in a study of fetal regulatory T cell absence and autoimmunity (dated by TCRdb to about 2017). The protocol used for the library was the immunoSEQ multiplex PCR assay. The clones in this table, taken by TCRdb from immuneACCESS, are in-frame only. Not every clone is retained; where verified, under half of the shortfall comes from an unresolved V gene, and the cause of the rest is unknown. The sample has around 100,000 clones on record, roughly 70% of them singletons. Roughly 2% of the sample rests with the top ten. The sequenced sample consisted of pancreas tissue. These receptor sequences come from a male donor with IPEX syndrome.

The chain is built from TRBV6-1 and TRBJ2-1; 13 bases line up with TRBD2. Germline V CDR1 and CDR2: MNHNS, SASEGT. V trimming: 3 bases; J trimming: 0 bases; junction bases outside the gene matches: 11. The CDR3 runs 20 residues. The CDR3 sequence: CASSERVTSGGAPSYNEQFF. CDR3 nucleotide sequence: TGTGCCAGCAGTGAGAGGGTAACTAGCGGGGGGGCCCCCTCCTACAATGAGCAGTTCTTC.

The genes are TRBV7-6 and TRBJ2-5, with 10 bases lining up with TRBD2. Per the germline V gene, CDR1 is SGHVS and CDR2 is FNYEAQ. The CDR3 has 15 residues. V shed 4 bases and J 1 base; nucleotides not matched to a gene: 3. CDR3 DNA sequence: TGTGCCAGCAGCTGGACTAGCGGAGGCCAAGAGACCCAGTACTTC. Translating gives CASSWTSGGQETQYF.

This clone was counted a few times. The V and J genes are TRBV2 and TRBJ2-7; D gene uncertain. The CDR3 length is 12 residues. Germline CDR1 is SNHLY and CDR2 is FYNNEI. Between the trimmed V and J ends, which lost 10 bases and 0 bases, there was a span of 10 bases. CDR3 sequence reads: CATSGLSYEQYF. The CDR3 DNA is TGTGCCACCTCGGGCCTCTCCTACGAGCAGTACTTC.

The chain employs TRBV11-2 and TRBJ1-1; tentative D call: TRBD1 (6 bases). The germline gives CDR1 SGHAT, CDR2 FQNNGV. The CDR3 contains 14 residues. The V gene lost 4 bases and the J gene lost 3 bases, with 12 bases spanning the gap. The CDR3 DNA reads TGTGCCAGCAGCTCGACAGGAGAGGACACTGAAGCTTTCTTT. It is translated as CASSSTGEDTEAFF.

V gene TRBV11-2 combines with J gene TRBJ1-1, with D maybe TRBD1 (6 bases). Trimming took off 5 bases at V and 0 bases at J, with 10 bases between the two ends. This CDR3 has 14 amino acids. Germline V gene lookup returns CDR1 SGHAT and CDR2 FQNNGV. The CDR3, as DNA: TGTGCCAGCAGCACACAGGGAATGAACACTGAAGCTTTCTTT. This translates into CASSTQGMNTEAFF.

V usage is TRBV6-5 and J usage is TRBJ2-2; D gene uncertain. Trimming left V 2 bases short and J 10 bases short, with 17 bases between. The CDR3 covers 15 residues. Germline-derived CDR1 and CDR2 are MNHEY and SVGAGI. CDR3 loop: CASSYVEPTWEELFF. The CDR3 region has the DNA TGTGCCAGCAGTTACGTCGAGCCGACCTGGGAGGAGCTGTTTTTT.

J is TRBJ2-2 and V is TRBV29-1; possibly TRBD1 for D (5 bases). Germline CDR1 and CDR2: SQVTM and ANQGSEA. The length of the CDR3 is 11 residues. The V and J ends lost 5 bases and 6 bases respectively, with 7 bases between them. The DNA of the CDR3 is TGCAGCGTTCGCAGGGCCGGGGAGCTGTTTTTT. Translating gives CSVRRAGELFF.

The genes are TRBV6-5 and TRBJ2-7, with a weak D call TRBD1 (6 bases). The CDR3 consists of 16 residues. Germline loops: CDR1 MNHEY, CDR2 SVGAGI. Trimming cost V 2 bases and J 1 base, with 15 bases left between them. The CDR3 sequence: CASSYHPRTASYEQYF. CDR3 nucleotide sequence: TGTGCCAGCAGTTACCACCCCCGGACAGCATCCTACGAGCAGTACTTC.

The sample holds a few counts of this clone. V is TRBV7-2 and J is TRBJ2-7; D is uncertain. The germline V gene has CDR1 SGHTA and CDR2 FQGNSA. CDR3 length: 13 amino acids. Deletions cut 5 bases from V and 2 bases from J, with 10 bases between. This CDR3 is CASSPVRAYEQYF. CDR3 bases: TGTGCCAGCAGCCCTGTGAGAGCCTACGAGCAGTACTTC. The full variable domain, in which reference TRBV7-2 and TRBJ2-7 provide the parts outside the CDR3, is GAGVSQSPSNKVTEKGKDVELRCDPISGHTALYWYRQSLGQGLEFLIYFQGNSAPDKSGLPSDRFSAERTGGSVSTLTIQRTQQEDSAVYLCASSPVRAYEQYFGPGTRLTVT.

The J gene is TRBJ1-6, the V gene TRBV11-2; 9 bases agree with TRBD1. The CDR3 totals 17 residues. Germline V CDR1 and CDR2: SGHAT, FQNNGV. The J segment lost 2 bases and the V segment lost 5 bases, leaving 7 bases of the junction unmatched. The CDR3 sequence is CASSLGQGGAYNSPLHF. In DNA form, the CDR3 reads TGTGCCAGCAGCCTGGGACAGGGTGGGGCCTATAATTCACCCCTCCACTTT.

The J gene is TRBJ2-6, the V gene TRBV4-3; D is undetermined. V was shortened by 0 bases and J by 3 bases, with 18 bases between the two germline ends. Germline values: CDR1 LGHNA, CDR2 YSLEER. The CDR3 totals 19 residues. The CDR3 is CASSQDEAANGFGANVLTF. CDR3 DNA: TGCGCCAGCAGCCAAGATGAGGCGGCGAACGGGTTTGGGGCCAACGTCCTGACTTTC.

The chain is built from TRBV27 and TRBJ1-3; TRBD1 matches 7 bases. Germline trimming cut 4 bases from V and 0 bases from J; bases unmatched to any gene: 0. This CDR3 has 14 residues. Germline values: CDR1 MNHEY, CDR2 SMNVEV (reference sequence). The CDR3 coding sequence is TGTGCCAGCAGTTCAGGGGGCTCTGGAAACACCATATATTTT. Encoded protein: CASSSGGSGNTIYF.

This clone showed up just a few times. The chain couples TRBV19 to TRBJ1-2, with TRBD1 matching 10 bases. There are 15 residues in the CDR3. The junction had 5 bases not matched to a gene; V was cut back by 5 bases and J by 2 bases. Per germline, CDR1 LNHDA and CDR2 SQIVND (reference sequence). The CDR3 protein is CASSLRDRGNYGYTF. CDR3 coding DNA: TGTGCCAGTAGTCTCCGGGACAGGGGAAACTATGGCTACACCTTC.

This clone was recorded once. The chain recombines TRBV5-4 with TRBJ2-3; 11 nucleotides agree with TRBD1. Germline lookup yields CDR1 SGHNT and CDR2 YYREEE (reference sequence). This CDR3 has 15 amino acids. The ends lost 2 bases at V and 3 bases at J; junction bases unmatched: 2. CDR3 amino acids: CASSLGTGGTDTQYF. CDR3 nucleotides: TGTGCCAGCAGCTTAGGGACAGGGGGAACAGATACGCAGTATTTT.

This clone has only a few counts. The chain carries TRBV10-2 and TRBJ2-7; 8 nucleotides align to TRBD1. The germline CDR1 and CDR2 sequences are WSHSY and SAAADI. The CDR3 runs 14 residues. Trimming cost V 5 bases and J 6 bases; bases outside gene matches: 9. CDR3 sequence: CASSNGNTGGEQYF. The CDR3 DNA is TGCGCCAGCAGTAATGGAAACACAGGGGGCGAGCAGTACTTC.

The chain links TRBV5-1 to TRBJ2-1; TRBD2 agrees at 8 bases. Germline loops: CDR1 SGHRS, CDR2 YFSETQ. The CDR3 is 15 residues long. V was clipped by 0 bases and J by 3 bases; unmatched bases: 2. The CDR3 sequence: CASSLVSGVYNEQFF. The CDR3 DNA reads as TGCGCCAGCAGCTTGGTTAGCGGGGTCTACAATGAGCAGTTCTTC.

This clone showed up just a few times. This chain connects TRBV7-9 to TRBJ2-7; either TRBD1 or TRBD2 may supply D (6 bases each). The CDR3 has 16 residues. Between the trimmed V and J ends, which lost 1 base and 0 bases, there was a span of 13 bases. The germline CDR1 and CDR2 sequences are SEHNR and FQNEAQ (reference sequence). The CDR3 loop is CASSLGDPGASYEQYF. Written as DNA, the CDR3 is TGTGCCAGCAGCTTAGGCGACCCGGGGGCCTCCTACGAGCAGTACTTC.

In this sample, this clone turned up a few times. The V gene is TRBV5-1, the J gene TRBJ2-7; no reliable D call. Germline V CDR1 and CDR2: SGHRS, YFSETQ. This CDR3 spans 12 amino acids. The ends were cut back, 3 bases at V and 0 bases at J, with 4 bases in the middle. The CDR3 coding sequence is TGCGCCAGCAGCTCGGGCTCCTACGAGCAGTACTTC. Its translation: CASSSGSYEQYF.

V is TRBV9 and J is TRBJ2-3, with D unresolved. The CDR3 runs 12 residues. Germline assignment: CDR1 SGDLS and CDR2 YYNGEE. V lost 3 bases, J lost 0 bases, and 2 bases lay in between. CDR3 in DNA: TGTGCCAGCAGCGCTAGCACAGATACGCAGTATTTT. This sequence encodes CASSASTDTQYF.

V usage is TRBV27 and J usage is TRBJ2-3, with TRBD1 identical over 10 bases. This CDR3 region has 14 residues. The ends lost 2 bases at V and 4 bases at J; junction bases unmatched: 0. Germline CDR1 and CDR2: MNHEY and SMNVEV (reference sequence). CDR3 sequence: CASSLDRGPDTQYF. As DNA, the CDR3 is TGTGCCAGCAGTTTAGACAGGGGGCCAGATACGCAGTATTTT.

V usage is TRBV27 and J usage is TRBJ2-7, with D possibly called TRBD1 or TRBD2 (6 bases each). Germline CDR1 reads MNHEY; CDR2 reads SMNVEV (reference sequence). This CDR3 comprises 14 residues. Trimming took 0 bases from V and 10 from J, leaving 16 bases between them. CDR3 nucleotide sequence: TGTGCCAGCAGTTTATCTTCGGGGGCAGGGGCTCAGTACTTC. Protein sequence: CASSLSSGAGAQYF.

The chain has TRBV30 and TRBJ2-5, with a possible D match to TRBD1 (5 bases). Germline values: CDR1 GTSNPN, CDR2 SVGIG (reference sequence). V lost 5 bases to trimming and J lost 1 base, with 17 bases between them. The CDR3 length is 15 residues. The chain's CDR3 is CAWELVGQVQETQYF. CDR3 coding DNA: TGTGCCTGGGAGCTGGTTGGACAAGTCCAAGAGACCCAGTACTTC.

The J gene is TRBJ2-7, the V gene TRBV5-1; perhaps D is TRBD1 or TRBD2 (5 bases each). The CDR3 contains 13 residues. V lost 0 bases, J lost 2 bases, and 6 bases lay in between. Germline V gives CDR1 SGHRS, CDR2 YFSETQ. The CDR3 protein is CASSLAGPYEQYF. The CDR3 DNA follows: TGCGCCAGCAGCTTGGCGGGGCCCTACGAGCAGTACTTC.

The rearrangement joins TRBV11-2 to TRBJ2-3; D remains ambiguous. Germline CDR1 is SGHAT and CDR2 is FQNNGV. With 5 bases removed from V and 1 base from J, the gap between germline ends came to 13 bases. The CDR3 length is 15 residues. The CDR3 region has the DNA TGTGCCAGCAGCCCACACGGTAGGGGCACAGATACGCAGTATTTT. This encodes CASSPHGRGTDTQYF.

There are a few counts of this clone. The rearrangement uses TRBV29-1 and TRBJ1-2, with TRBD1 as a possible D gene (6 bases). The CDR3 has 12 residues. The ends were cut back, 3 bases at V and 5 bases at J, with 10 bases in the middle. Looked up from germline, CDR1 is SQVTM and CDR2 is ANQGSEA. The CDR3 protein is CSVDEGGYGYTF. The CDR3 DNA is TGCAGCGTTGACGAAGGGGGATATGGCTACACCTTC.

The rearrangement uses TRBV9 and TRBJ2-1; 12 nucleotides line up with TRBD2. The V gene's germline CDR1 is SGDLS and CDR2 YYNGEE. The CDR3 length is 17 residues. Germline trimming cut 4 bases from V and 6 bases from J; bases unmatched to any gene: 11. CDR3 DNA: TGTGCCAGCAGCCCCTTGACTAGCGGGAGAACTTTCAATGAGCAGTTCTTC. Amino acid sequence: CASSPLTSGRTFNEQFF.

This clone came up once. The chain links TRBV5-1 to TRBJ2-5; D ambiguous. Trimming took off 0 bases at V and 5 bases at J, with 8 bases between the two ends. The CDR3 covers 13 residues. The germline V gene has CDR1 SGHRS and CDR2 YFSETQ. The CDR3 DNA sequence: TGCGCCAGCAGCTTGGAAGTGGCCGAGACCCAGTACTTC. Amino acids: CASSLEVAETQYF.